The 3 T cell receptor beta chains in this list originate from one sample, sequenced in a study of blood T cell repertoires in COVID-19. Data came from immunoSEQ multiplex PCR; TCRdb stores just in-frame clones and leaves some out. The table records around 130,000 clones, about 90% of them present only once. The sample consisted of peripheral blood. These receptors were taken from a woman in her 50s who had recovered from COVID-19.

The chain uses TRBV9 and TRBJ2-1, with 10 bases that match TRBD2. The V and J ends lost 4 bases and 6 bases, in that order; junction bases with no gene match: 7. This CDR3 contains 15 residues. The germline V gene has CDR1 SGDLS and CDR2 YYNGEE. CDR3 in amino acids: CASSFSGREVNEQFF. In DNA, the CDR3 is TGTGCCAGCAGCTTCAGCGGGAGGGAAGTCAATGAGCAGTTCTTC.

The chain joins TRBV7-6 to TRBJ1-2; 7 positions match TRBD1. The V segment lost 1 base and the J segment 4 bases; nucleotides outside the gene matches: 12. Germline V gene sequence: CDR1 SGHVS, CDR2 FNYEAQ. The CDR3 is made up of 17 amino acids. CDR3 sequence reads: CASSLGPNRGSSYGYTF. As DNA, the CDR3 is TGTGCCAGCAGCTTAGGCCCTAACAGGGGTTCCAGCTATGGCTACACCTTC.

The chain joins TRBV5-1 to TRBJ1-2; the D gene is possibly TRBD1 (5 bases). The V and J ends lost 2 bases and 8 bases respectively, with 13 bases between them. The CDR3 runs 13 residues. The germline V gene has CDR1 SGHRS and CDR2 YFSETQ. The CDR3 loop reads CASSFGGDSGYTF. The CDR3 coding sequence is TGCGCCAGCAGCTTTGGCGGCGACAGCGGCTACACCTTC.